Following are 5 T cell receptor beta chains from one sample sequenced in a study of blood T cell repertoires in COVID-19. TCRdb's copy holds only in-frame clones and misses some; the assay was immunoSEQ multiplex PCR. The table lists 200,000 to 250,000 clones, about nine tenths of them singletons. The sample consisted of peripheral blood. All receptors come from a man aged 45-65 years with acute or convalescent COVID-19.

The V gene is TRBV11-3, the J gene TRBJ1-2, with D uncertain. The CDR3 consists of 15 residues. Trimming removed 0 bases from V and 3 bases from J, with 11 bases in between. Germline V gives CDR1 SGHNT, CDR2 YENEEA. CDR3 region: CASSLDGEGYYGYTF. The DNA of the CDR3 is TGTGCCAGCAGCTTAGATGGGGAGGGATACTATGGCTACACCTTC.

V is TRBV5-1 and J is TRBJ1-2; D not certain. Trimming removed 5 bases at V and 2 bases at J, with 10 bases between. The CDR3 sequence is 13 residues long. Germline-derived CDR1 and CDR2 are SGHRS and YFSETQ. CDR3 amino acids: CASRIPGNYGYTF. CDR3 coding DNA: TGCGCCAGCAGAATCCCAGGAAACTATGGCTACACCTTC.

V usage is TRBV12-3 or TRBV12-4 and J usage is TRBJ2-7; D ambiguous. The ends were cut back, 1 base at V and 0 bases at J, with 4 bases in the middle. This CDR3 spans 13 amino acids. The CDR3 spells CASSLGISYEQYF. CDR3 DNA sequence: TGTGCCAGCAGTTTAGGTATCTCCTACGAGCAGTACTTC.

The chain joins TRBV19 to TRBJ1-6, with D unresolved. Germline CDR1 is LNHDA and CDR2 is SQIVND (reference sequence). Trimming left V 4 bases short and J 5 bases short, with 18 bases between. This CDR3 is built from 17 residues. CDR3: CASSNHRSGNDNSPLHF. CDR3 DNA: TGTGCCAGTAGTAATCACCGGAGTGGAAACGATAATTCACCCCTCCACTTT.

With regard to this clone: Other DNA variants within this sample encode the same CDR3. The chain is built from TRBV18 and TRBJ1-1, with D maybe TRBD1 (5 bases). The CDR3 length is 14 residues. Trimming pared 0 bases from V and 1 base from J, leaving 6 bases between. The germline V gene has CDR1 KGHSH and CDR2 LQKENI. The DNA of the CDR3 is TGTGCCAGCTCACCACCGGGGCCGAACACTGAAGCTTTCTTT. Its translation is CASSPPGPNTEAFF.